Below, 30 T cell receptor beta chains from the same sample are listed, as sequenced in a study of preoperative IRX-2 immunotherapy in early breast cancer. Here immunoSEQ multiplex PCR was the method, and the copy in TCRdb shows in-frame clones only, minus some. The data hold tens of thousands of clones, with 82% observed a single time. Treatment specified: preoperative locoregional IRX-2 cytokine immunotherapy. Here the sequenced sample was lymph node tissue, taken after IRX-2 immunotherapy. These receptors all come from a human donor with breast cancer.

The table lists this clone with a count of one. The chain joins TRBV28 to TRBJ2-7; weak D call: TRBD2 (7 bases). The CDR3 contains 14 residues. Trimming pared 3 bases from V and 2 bases from J, leaving 11 bases between. The germline V gene encodes CDR1 MDHEN and CDR2 SYDVKM. CDR3 sequence reads: CASSLGGPTYEQYF. The CDR3, as DNA: TGTGCCAGCAGTTTGGGGGGGCCAACCTACGAGCAGTACTTC.

This chain links TRBV10-2 with TRBJ1-5; a possible D gene is TRBD1 (5 bases). Trimming pared 6 bases from V and 6 bases from J, leaving 15 bases between. Germline CDR1 reads WSHSY; CDR2 reads SAAADI. The CDR3 covers 14 residues. CDR3 region: CASRGTEGSQPQHF. For the CDR3, the DNA is TGCGCCAGCAGAGGGACCGAAGGGAGTCAGCCCCAGCATTTT.

V gene TRBV19 combines with J gene TRBJ2-3; D possibly corresponds to TRBD2 (5 bases). V dropped 6 bases and J dropped 2 bases, with 18 bases sitting between them. Germline V gene sequence: CDR1 LNHDA, CDR2 SQIVND (reference sequence). CDR3 length: 16 amino acids. This CDR3 reads CASSPPGLYSTDTQYF. In DNA form, the CDR3 reads TGTGCCAGTAGCCCCCCAGGACTCTACTCCACAGATACGCAGTATTTT.

The chain is built from TRBV7-8 and TRBJ1-5; 8 bases are a match to TRBD1. V was clipped by 4 bases and J by 6 bases; unmatched bases: 5. Germline CDR1 and CDR2: SGHVS and FQNEAQ. This CDR3 has 14 amino acids. CDR3: CASSSTGVFQPQHF. The DNA for the CDR3 is TGTGCCAGCAGCTCGACAGGGGTTTTTCAGCCCCAGCATTTT.

The rearrangement links TRBV11-3 to TRBJ1-5; the match to TRBD1 covers 10 bases. The CDR3 has 17 residues. Germline-derived CDR1 and CDR2 are SGHNT and YENEEA. V shed 5 bases and J 7 bases; nucleotides not matched to a gene: 14. CDR3 amino acids: CASSRLEDRGPSQPQHF. CDR3 coding DNA: TGTGCCAGCAGCCGTTTGGAAGACAGGGGGCCTTCGCAGCCCCAGCATTTT. Full variable domain (missing parts from reference TRBV11-3 and TRBJ1-5): EAGVVQSPRYKIIEKKQPVAFWCNPISGHNTLYWYLQNLGQGPELLIRYENEEAVDDSQLPKDRFSAERLKGVDSTLKIQPAELGDSAVYLCASSRLEDRGPSQPQHFGDGTRLSIL.

V usage is TRBV29-1 and J usage is TRBJ1-1; 9 bases agree with TRBD1. Trimming took 5 bases from V and 3 from J; bases not matched to a gene: 7. The CDR3 totals 14 residues. Per the germline V gene, CDR1 is SQVTM and CDR2 is ANQGSEA. The CDR3 nucleotides read TGCAGCGTTCATCCTTACAGGGGGCACACTGAAGCTTTCTTT. As protein: CSVHPYRGHTEAFF.

The chain is built from TRBV7-7 and TRBJ1-3, with D maybe TRBD1 (5 bases). Germline V gene lookup returns CDR1 SSHAT and CDR2 FNYEAQ (reference sequence). This CDR3 has 17 residues. V was pared by 4 bases and J by 2 bases, with 18 bases between. The CDR3 nucleotides read TGTGCCAGCAGCTCAAGGGCAGGGCTACACGCTGGAAACACCATATATTTT. Amino acid sequence: CASSSRAGLHAGNTIYF. Based on the CDR3 plus reference TRBV7-7 and TRBJ1-3, the full variable domain is GAGVSQSPRYKVTKRGQDVTLRCDPISSHATLYWYQQALGQGPEFLTYFNYEAQPDKSGLPSDRFSAERPEGSISTLTIQRTEQRDSAMYRCASSSRAGLHAGNTIYFGEGSWLTVV.

The chain joins TRBV14 to TRBJ1-2; D call uncertain. The CDR3 is 13 amino acids. Germline V gene data show CDR1 as SGHDN and CDR2 as FVKESK. Trimming cost V 0 bases and J 3 bases, with 5 bases left between them. The CDR3 DNA follows: TGTGCCAGCAGCCAAGAGACGTACTATGGCTACACCTTC. It translates to CASSQETYYGYTF.

The CDR3 nucleotides are TGTGCCAGCAGCACCTATAACAGGGGTCTCAGTTACGAGCAGTACTTC. This translates into CASSTYNRGLSYEQYF. This chain uses TRBV7-1 with TRBJ2-7; 7 bases align to TRBD1. TRBV7-1 is flagged as an ORF with uncertain function. The CDR3 length is 16 residues. V lost 5 bases to trimming and J lost 4 bases; unmatched junction nucleotides: 14.

This clone appeared a few times. V gene TRBV11-3 combines with J gene TRBJ2-7, with D hard to call. Between the trimmed V and J ends, which lost 3 bases and 4 bases, there was a span of 13 bases. The germline CDR1 and CDR2 sequences are SGHNT and YENEEA. This CDR3 is 14 amino acids long. The CDR3 loop reads CASSFSSEFYEQYF. CDR3 DNA: TGTGCCAGCAGCTTTTCGAGTGAGTTTTACGAGCAGTACTTC.

This clone has a handful of counts. The J gene is TRBJ1-2, the V gene TRBV12-5; a weak D match, TRBD1 (5 bases). The CDR3 is 13 amino acids. Germline V gene sequence: CDR1 LGHNT, CDR2 FRNRAP. As DNA, the CDR3 is TGTGCCAGCTTTCTGACAGTAGAAGATGGCTACACCTTC. This gives the protein CASFLTVEDGYTF.

The rearrangement joins TRBV29-1 to TRBJ2-4; 9 bases are a match to TRBD1. Germline assignment: CDR1 SQVTM and CDR2 ANQGSEA. The CDR3 runs 14 residues. Trimming took 5 bases from V and 5 from J; bases not matched to a gene: 7. The CDR3 coding sequence is TGCAGCGTTCCGGACAGGGGCAGTGAAAACATTCAGTACTTC. This translates into CSVPDRGSENIQYF.

The rearrangement links TRBV11-3 to TRBJ1-2; D is uncertain. V dropped 5 bases and J dropped 3 bases, with 16 bases sitting between them. Germline assignment: CDR1 SGHNT and CDR2 YENEEA. CDR3 size: 15 residues. CDR3: CASSHPERPHYGYTF. The CDR3 region has the DNA TGTGCCAGCAGCCACCCCGAGAGGCCCCACTATGGCTACACCTTC.

This clone was observed a few times. The gene calls are TRBV11-3 and TRBJ2-7; D unclear. CDR1 and CDR2 from the germline V gene are SGHNT and YENEEA. The CDR3 has 15 residues. The germline V and J ends were trimmed by 4 bases and 0 bases, with 13 bases remaining between them. The CDR3 protein is CASSYGFQSSYEQYF. In DNA, the CDR3 is TGTGCCAGCAGCTACGGTTTTCAGAGCTCCTACGAGCAGTACTTC. The full variable domain, rest sourced from reference TRBV11-3 and TRBJ2-7, is EAGVVQSPRYKIIEKKQPVAFWCNPISGHNTLYWYLQNLGQGPELLIRYENEEAVDDSQLPKDRFSAERLKGVDSTLKIQPAELGDSAVYLCASSYGFQSSYEQYFGPGTRLTVT.

The gene calls are TRBV6-8 and TRBJ2-3, with 8 bases lining up with TRBD2. The germline CDR1 and CDR2 sequences are MNHGY and SAAAGT. This CDR3 is built from 16 residues. The V segment lost 1 base and the J segment 4 bases; nucleotides outside the gene matches: 7. The CDR3 here is CASSYYTGTRADTQYF. CDR3 bases: TGTGCCAGCAGTTACTACACCGGGACTAGGGCAGATACGCAGTATTTT.

This clone was recorded once. This chain connects TRBV30 to TRBJ2-7; 9 bases match TRBD1. This CDR3 spans 12 amino acids. The J segment lost 6 bases and the V segment lost 2 bases, leaving 2 bases of the junction unmatched. In germline, CDR1 is GTSNPN, CDR2 SVGIG (reference sequence). The CDR3 DNA reads as TGTGCCTGGAGTCCGACAGGGGGCGAGCAGTACTTC. This gives the protein CAWSPTGGEQYF.

The chain joins TRBV7-5 to TRBJ2-7; the D segment call TRBD1 is taken from the table without a DNA check. TRBV7-5 is labeled a pseudogene. This CDR3 region has 14 residues. The chain's CDR3 is CASTLDTGFYEQYF. CDR3 in DNA: TGTGCCAGCACACTGGACACAGGCTTCTACGAGCAGTACTTC.

The V call is TRBV11-3, the J call TRBJ2-5; tentative D call: TRBD2 (5 bases). The V end was cut by 3 bases, the J end by 5 bases, with 13 bases between. The CDR3 loop spans 14 amino acids. Per germline, CDR1 SGHNT and CDR2 YENEEA. DNA for the CDR3: TGTGCCAGCAGCTTCGGAGGTAACGGCGAGACCCAGTACTTC. It encodes CASSFGGNGETQYF.

The gene calls are TRBV2 and TRBJ2-2; D possibly corresponds to TRBD1 (6 bases). Germline V gene lookup returns CDR1 SNHLY and CDR2 FYNNEI. V dropped 7 bases and J dropped 5 bases, with 26 bases sitting between them. The CDR3 consists of 18 residues. The CDR3 region has the DNA TGTGCCAGCATTTTTGAGCGGTCCGGAACAGGGAGAACCGGGGAGCTGTTTTTT. Translation gives CASIFERSGTGRTGELFF.

The chain combines TRBV6-8 with TRBJ2-3; D is uncertain. CDR1 is MNHGY, CDR2 SAAAGT, per germline. There are 13 residues in the CDR3. Trimming removed 4 bases from V and 2 bases from J, with 7 bases in between. CDR3 bases: TGTGCCAGCAGTTCACTTACCACAGATACGCAGTATTTT. Its translation: CASSSLTTDTQYF.

As DNA, the CDR3 is TGCGCCAGCAGCTTGGCCGTTAGGGGGGGGAACTATGGCTACACCTTC. It yields the protein CASSLAVRGGNYGYTF. V is TRBV5-1 and J is TRBJ1-2; a possible D gene is TRBD1 (6 bases). Germline CDR1 reads SGHRS; CDR2 reads YFSETQ. The CDR3 consists of 16 residues. Trimming took 0 bases from V and 2 from J, leaving 14 bases between them.

The chain couples TRBV29-1 to TRBJ2-3, with TRBD2 matching over 9 bases. The CDR3 totals 16 residues. Germline V gives CDR1 SQVTM, CDR2 ANQGSEA. V was clipped by 2 bases and J by 1 base; unmatched bases: 7. The CDR3 region is CSVETQGLAGTDTQYF. The CDR3 nucleotides read TGCAGCGTTGAAACACAGGGACTAGCTGGCACAGATACGCAGTATTTT.

This chain connects TRBV6-8 to TRBJ1-5; 7 bases are a match to TRBD1. V was clipped by 6 bases and J by 3 bases; unmatched bases: 17. Per germline, CDR1 MNHGY and CDR2 SAAAGT. There are 18 residues in the CDR3. The CDR3 bases are TGTGCCAGCAGCGCTCAATATGACGACAGGGTGAACAATCAGCCCCAGCATTTT. It encodes CASSAQYDDRVNNQPQHF.

This clone was recorded only once. The CDR3: CASSLGADGYYGYTF. CDR3 DNA sequence: TGTGCCAGCAGCTTGGGGGCGGACGGCTACTATGGCTACACCTTC. The rearrangement uses TRBV7-7 and TRBJ1-2; D perhaps matches TRBD1 (6 bases). Per the germline V gene, CDR1 is SSHAT and CDR2 is FNYEAQ (reference sequence). The V and J ends lost 3 bases and 3 bases respectively, with 14 bases between them. CDR3 length equals 15 residues.

The genes are TRBV6-8 and TRBJ2-5, with a tentative D call TRBD1 (6 bases). In germline, CDR1 is MNHGY, CDR2 SAAAGT. Between the trimmed V and J ends, which lost 0 bases and 7 bases, there was a span of 15 bases. The length of the CDR3 is 15 residues. Here the CDR3 DNA reads TGTGCCAGCAGTTACTCGTGGGGGCACGCCGGGACCCAGTACTTC. It specifies CASSYSWGHAGTQYF.

The CDR3 DNA reads as TGTGCCAGCAGCTTTCCGACAGGGGTGAACACTGAAGCTTTCTTT. Translation: CASSFPTGVNTEAFF. V is TRBV11-3 and J is TRBJ1-1, with TRBD1 identical over 8 bases. With 3 bases clipped from V and 0 bases from J, the junction kept 3 bases outside the gene matches. The CDR3 loop spans 15 amino acids. CDR1 SGHNT and CDR2 YENEEA come from the germline V gene.

The CDR3 loop is CASSPRPGDTQYF. The CDR3 nucleotides are TGTGCCAGTAGTCCCCGCCCCGGAGATACGCAGTATTTT. This chain connects TRBV19 to TRBJ2-3, with unresolved D. The germline V gene encodes CDR1 LNHDA and CDR2 SQIVND (reference sequence). The V end lost 5 bases, the J end lost 5 bases, and 11 bases lay between the germline ends. CDR3 length equals 13 residues.

The gene calls are TRBV28 and TRBJ1-5; TRBD1 aligns across 7 bases. Germline values: CDR1 MDHEN, CDR2 SYDVKM. The CDR3 is 14 residues long. V lost 6 bases and J lost 5; bases outside the gene matches: 7. In DNA, the CDR3 is TGTGCCAGCAGGCCGACAGGGAGTCATCAGCCCCAGCATTTT. Protein: CASRPTGSHQPQHF.

V and J are TRBV6-8 and TRBJ1-1, with D maybe TRBD1 (6 bases). The CDR3 contains 15 residues. Germline CDR1 reads MNHGY; CDR2 reads SAAAGT. V was clipped by 4 bases and J by 1 base, with 13 bases between them. CDR3 bases: TGTGCCAGCAGTTCCGGACAGAGGGCGAACACTGAAGCTTTCTTT. This encodes CASSSGQRANTEAFF.

The CDR3 sequence is CASSHLGSGELFF. In DNA, the CDR3 is TGTGCCAGCAGTCACCTCGGGTCCGGGGAGCTGTTTTTT. The genes are TRBV7-2 and TRBJ2-2, with D hard to call. Germline V gene sequence: CDR1 SGHTA, CDR2 FQGNSA. CDR3 size: 13 residues. V lost 6 bases to trimming and J lost 6 bases, with 11 bases between them.